The clone carrying this T cell receptor beta chain was counted a single time. The data were taken from a study of blood T cell repertoires in COVID-19. Across the whole study: Sites in the United States, Italy and Spain provided acute and convalescent COVID-19 samples. T cells, B-cell-depleted T cells, or PBMCs provided the cDNA or gDNA that served as material.

With 4 bases removed from V and 1 base from J, the gap between germline ends came to 12 bases. Germline lookup yields CDR1 KGHDR and CDR2 SFDVKD. The CDR3 contains 16 residues. Original methodology: Amplification with reference gene primers provided the estimates of nucleated cell counts. Clones were sequenced by immunoSEQ multiplex PCR, and TCRdb holds only the in-frame ones, with some missing. That table supplies the V and J calls and clone size; D and trimming were determined from the DNA. The table shows 20,000 to 25,000 clones, with 70% to 90% occurring only once. Specimen: peripheral blood. This clonotype was sampled from a human donor in a cohort sampled during active COVID-19. The donor label of this sample is uncertain. The chain combines TRBV24-1 with TRBJ2-2, with D possibly being TRBD1 (7 bases). This CDR3 is CATSEARGVNTGELFF. The CDR3 DNA reads TGTGCCACCAGTGAGGCCAGGGGGGTGAACACCGGGGAGCTGTTTTTT.